This T cell receptor (beta chain) was recorded in a study of T cell changes during pregnancy in multiple sclerosis. The repertoire was sequenced with immunoSEQ multiplex PCR; TCRdb's copy has only in-frame clones and lacks some. This table holds tens of thousands of clones, 85% to 95% found once. Germline CDR1 reads GTSNPN; CDR2 reads SVGIG (reference sequence). The CDR3 runs 12 residues. Trimming removed 4 bases at V and 4 bases at J, with 8 bases between. This receptor was taken from a female donor with multiple sclerosis, enrolled in a pregnancy study. Sample: peripheral blood, taken in the first trimester of pregnancy. The chain employs TRBV30 and TRBJ2-1, with unresolved D. The CDR3 is CAWINSYNEQFF. CDR3 DNA: TGTGCCTGGATTAACAGTTACAATGAGCAGTTCTTC.